Listed below are T cell receptor beta chains from one sample, sequenced in a study of blood T cell repertoires in COVID-19. Produced via immunoSEQ multiplex PCR; TCRdb's table is partial and in-frame only. The sample holds nearly 350,000 clones; around 91% are singletons and the top ten take 2.5% to 4%. Sequenced: peripheral blood. Receptor source: a woman aged 18-29 years who had recovered from COVID-19. CDR3s include the opening cysteine and the closing phenylalanine or tryptophan. D genes are given only for firm matches. Size is stated for part of the rows, as once, few or many counts, or as a class when the clone is expanded.

clone size: once
V gene: TRBV29-1
J gene: TRBJ2-1
D gene: -
CDR3 DNA: TGCAGCGTGCCCGGGGCCGGGGAGGCTTGGGGGTTCTTC
CDR3 protein: CSVPGAGEAWGFF

clone size: -
V gene: TRBV12-3/TRBV12-4
J gene: TRBJ1-1
D gene: -
CDR3 DNA: TGTGCCAGCAGGGAGACAGGGAACACTGAAGCTTTCTTT
CDR3 protein: CASRETGNTEAFF

clone size: -
V gene: TRBV3-1/TRBV3-2
J gene: TRBJ2-3
D gene: TRBD1
CDR3 DNA: TGTGCCAGCAGCCAAGAGACAGGGAGAGGGATAGATACGCAGTATTTT
CDR3 protein: CASSQETGRGIDTQYF

clone size: -
V gene: TRBV5-4
J gene: TRBJ2-5
D gene: TRBD2
CDR3 DNA: TGTGCCAGCAGCTTACGCGGGAGTGAGACCCAGTACTTC
CDR3 protein: CASSLRGSETQYF

clone size: -
V gene: TRBV19
J gene: TRBJ2-1
D gene: TRBD1
CDR3 DNA: TGTGCCAGTAGCTCGACAGGGGGGGGCTACAATGAGCAGTTCTTC
CDR3 protein: CASSSTGGGYNEQFF

clone size: -
V gene: TRBV3-1/TRBV3-2
J gene: TRBJ1-5
D gene: -
CDR3 DNA: TGTGCCAGCAGTACGACAGCCAATCAGCCCCAGCATTTT
CDR3 protein: CASSTTANQPQHF

clone size: -
V gene: TRBV7-2
J gene: TRBJ1-3
D gene: -
CDR3 DNA: TGTGCCAGCAGCTTAGCTTCCATCTCTGGAAACACCATATATTTT
CDR3 protein: CASSLASISGNTIYF

clone size: -
V gene: TRBV7-2
J gene: TRBJ1-5
D gene: -
CDR3 DNA: TGTGCCAGCAGACAGACAGCTAGCAATCAGCCCCAGCATTTT
CDR3 protein: CASRQTASNQPQHF

clone size: -
V gene: TRBV6-2/TRBV6-3
J gene: TRBJ2-5
D gene: TRBD2
CDR3 DNA: TGTGCCAGCAGTCGCGGGAGCATCACCCAAGAGACCCAGTACTTC
CDR3 protein: CASSRGSITQETQYF

clone size: -
V gene: TRBV19
J gene: TRBJ2-3
D gene: TRBD2
CDR3 DNA: TGTGCCAGTAGTATGAGCCGAGCGGGAGCGGTTACGCAGTATTTT
CDR3 protein: CASSMSRAGAVTQYF

clone size: -
V gene: TRBV5-1
J gene: TRBJ1-2
D gene: TRBD1
CDR3 DNA: TGCGCCAGCAGCGGGACAGGGGGCAACTATGGCTACACCTTC
CDR3 protein: CASSGTGGNYGYTF

clone size: -
V gene: TRBV4-1
J gene: TRBJ2-6
D gene: TRBD1
CDR3 DNA: TGCGCCAGCAGCCATCCGACAGGGGGGTATGGTGGGGCCAACGTCCTGACTTTC
CDR3 protein: CASSHPTGGYGGANVLTF

clone size: -
V gene: TRBV27
J gene: TRBJ2-1
D gene: -
CDR3 DNA: TGTGCCAGCAGTTTCCTGAGGGGGTCCTACAATGAGCAGTTCTTC
CDR3 protein: CASSFLRGSYNEQFF

clone size: once
V gene: TRBV12-3/TRBV12-4
J gene: TRBJ2-1
D gene: -
CDR3 DNA: TGTGCCAGCAGAGCCCCGGACTCAAATGAGCAGTTCTTC
CDR3 protein: CASRAPDSNEQFF

clone size: -
V gene: TRBV18
J gene: TRBJ2-1
D gene: -
CDR3 DNA: TGTGCCAGCTCCCTCTCCGGGACAAGTAACAATGAGCAGTTCTTC
CDR3 protein: CASSLSGTSNNEQFF

clone size: -
V gene: TRBV11-3
J gene: TRBJ1-3
D gene: -
CDR3 DNA: TGTGCCAGCAGCTATAGCAGGGCGCGTGGAAACACCATATATTTT
CDR3 protein: CASSYSRARGNTIYF

clone size: once
V gene: TRBV19
J gene: TRBJ1-5
D gene: TRBD1
CDR3 DNA: TGTGCCAGTAGGCAGGACAGGGGGGTCCCAGGTGGTCAGCCCCAGCATTTT
CDR3 protein: CASRQDRGVPGGQPQHF

clone size: -
V gene: TRBV9
J gene: TRBJ1-1
D gene: -
CDR3 DNA: TGTGCCAGCAGCGTATCTACAGACATGAACACTGAAGCTTTCTTT
CDR3 protein: CASSVSTDMNTEAFF

clone size: -
V gene: TRBV6-2/TRBV6-3
J gene: TRBJ1-5
D gene: -
CDR3 DNA: TGTGCCAGCAGTTACAGCGGCCACAATCAGCCCCAGCATTTT
CDR3 protein: CASSYSGHNQPQHF

clone size: -
V gene: TRBV6-6
J gene: TRBJ2-1
D gene: -
CDR3 DNA: TGTGCCAGCAGTTCGGACATCTGGGGTGAGCAGTTCTTC
CDR3 protein: CASSSDIWGEQFF

clone size: -
V gene: TRBV6-2/TRBV6-3
J gene: TRBJ2-3
D gene: TRBD1
CDR3 DNA: TGTGCCAGCAGTTCTGGACAGGGGGCCCCCACAGATACGCAGTATTTT
CDR3 protein: CASSSGQGAPTDTQYF

clone size: -
V gene: TRBV5-6
J gene: TRBJ1-2
D gene: TRBD1
CDR3 DNA: TGTGCCAGCAGCTTGGTGGACAGGGGGGGTAACTATGGCTACACCTTC
CDR3 protein: CASSLVDRGGNYGYTF

clone size: few
V gene: TRBV11-2
J gene: TRBJ1-5
D gene: -
CDR3 DNA: TGTGCCAGCAGCTCGGGACTCATTAGCAATCAGCCCCAGCATTTT
CDR3 protein: CASSSGLISNQPQHF

clone size: few
V gene: TRBV7-9
J gene: TRBJ1-2
D gene: -
CDR3 DNA: TGTGCCAGCAGCCCTCTGGGAGACTATGGCTACACCTTC
CDR3 protein: CASSPLGDYGYTF

clone size: -
V gene: TRBV6-6
J gene: TRBJ2-1
D gene: TRBD2
CDR3 DNA: TGTGCCAGCAGTTACGGTGGGAGGGGATTCAATGAGCAGTTCTTC
CDR3 protein: CASSYGGRGFNEQFF

clone size: -
V gene: TRBV6-5
J gene: TRBJ1-5
D gene: TRBD1
CDR3 DNA: TGTGCCAGCAGGCCTGGGACAGGGTCGAATCAGCCCCAGCATTTT
CDR3 protein: CASRPGTGSNQPQHF

clone size: -
V gene: TRBV7-2
J gene: TRBJ2-1
D gene: -
CDR3 DNA: TGTGCCAGCAGCTTAGAACCGCACGGTGAGCAGTTCTTC
CDR3 protein: CASSLEPHGEQFF

clone size: once
V gene: TRBV7-2
J gene: TRBJ1-3
D gene: TRBD1
CDR3 DNA: TGTGCCAGCAGCGCCTATGGACAGGTAGCAGGAAACACCATATATTTT
CDR3 protein: CASSAYGQVAGNTIYF

clone size: -
V gene: TRBV24-1
J gene: TRBJ1-5
D gene: TRBD1
CDR3 DNA: TGTGCCACCAGTGATTGGACAGGACAGCCCCAGCATTTT
CDR3 protein: CATSDWTGQPQHF

clone size: -
V gene: TRBV2
J gene: TRBJ1-2
D gene: -
CDR3 DNA: TGTGCCAGCCTTTTGATCCGTCCCGCGGGCTACACCTTC
CDR3 protein: CASLLIRPAGYTF

clone size: -
V gene: TRBV5-1
J gene: TRBJ2-3
D gene: -
CDR3 DNA: TGCGCCAGCAGCCCGGGTCCCACAGATACGCAGTATTTT
CDR3 protein: CASSPGPTDTQYF

clone size: -
V gene: TRBV11-3
J gene: TRBJ1-1
D gene: -
CDR3 DNA: TGTGCCAGCAGCTTAGTCTTGGGGGGGAACACTGAAGCTTTCTTT
CDR3 protein: CASSLVLGGNTEAFF